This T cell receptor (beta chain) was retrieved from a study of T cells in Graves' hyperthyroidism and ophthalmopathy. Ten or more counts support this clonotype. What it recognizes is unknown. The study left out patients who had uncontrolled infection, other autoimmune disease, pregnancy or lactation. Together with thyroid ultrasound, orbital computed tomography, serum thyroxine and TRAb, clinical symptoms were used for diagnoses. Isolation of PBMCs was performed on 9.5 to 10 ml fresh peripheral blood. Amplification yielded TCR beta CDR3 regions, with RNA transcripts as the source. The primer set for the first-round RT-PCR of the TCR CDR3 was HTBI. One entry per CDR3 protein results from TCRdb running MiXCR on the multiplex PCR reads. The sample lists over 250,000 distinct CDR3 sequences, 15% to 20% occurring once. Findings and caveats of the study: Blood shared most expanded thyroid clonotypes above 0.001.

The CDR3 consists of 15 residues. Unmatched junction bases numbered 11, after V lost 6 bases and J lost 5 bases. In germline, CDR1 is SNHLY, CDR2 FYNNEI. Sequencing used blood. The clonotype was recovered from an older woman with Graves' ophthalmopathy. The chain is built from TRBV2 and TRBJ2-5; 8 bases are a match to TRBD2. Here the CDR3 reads CASSSLGGARETQYF. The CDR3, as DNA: TGTGCCAGCAGCTCCCTCGGGGGGGCCCGTGAGACCCAGTACTTC. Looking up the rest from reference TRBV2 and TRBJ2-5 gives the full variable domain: EPEVTQTPSHQVTQMGQEVILRCVPISNHLYFYWYRQILGQKVEFLVSFYNNEISEKSEIFDDQFSVERPDGSNFTLKIRSTKLEDSAMYFCASSSLGGARETQYFGPGTRLLVL.